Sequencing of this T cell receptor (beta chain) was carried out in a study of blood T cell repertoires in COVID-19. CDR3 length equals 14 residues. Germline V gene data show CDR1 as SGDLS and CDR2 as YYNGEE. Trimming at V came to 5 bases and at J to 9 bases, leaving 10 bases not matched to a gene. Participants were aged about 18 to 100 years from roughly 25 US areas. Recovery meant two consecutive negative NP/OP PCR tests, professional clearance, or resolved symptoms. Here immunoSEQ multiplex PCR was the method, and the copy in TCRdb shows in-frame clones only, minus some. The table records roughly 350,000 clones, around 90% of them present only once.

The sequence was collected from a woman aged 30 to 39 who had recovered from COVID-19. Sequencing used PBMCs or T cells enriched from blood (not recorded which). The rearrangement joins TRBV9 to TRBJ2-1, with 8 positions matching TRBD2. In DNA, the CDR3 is TGTGCCAGCAGTGAGTTCGGGGGGGAGCGTGAGCAGTTCTTC. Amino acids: CASSEFGGEREQFF.